This T cell receptor beta chain was sequenced for a study of beta chain features in type 1 diabetes. Study findings and constraints: Any HLA type influence on TCRB rearrangement was left unresolved here.

Expressed TCRB transcripts were sequenced because the isolated RNA had all been reverse transcribed beforehand. The method was immunoSEQ multiplex PCR; TCRdb's version includes in-frame clones alone and lacks a portion of them. The table records 150,000 to 200,000 clones, about 13% of them present only once. Naive, central memory, regulatory and stem cell-like memory cells within the CD4+ compartment were sorted using CD45RO/CCR7/CD25/CD127/CD95/CD27. V dropped 0 bases and J dropped 3 bases, with 7 bases sitting between them. This CDR3 contains 13 residues. Germline V gene data show CDR1 as SGHRS and CDR2 as YFSETQ. This clone was recorded a few times. Its antigen is not identified. This specimen includes other DNA sequences encoding the same CDR3.

The sequencing sample was made of central memory CD4+ T cells from blood. V usage is TRBV5-1 and J usage is TRBJ2-7, with D perhaps matching TRBD1 (5 bases). The clonotype originates from a young woman in good health. As DNA, the CDR3 is TGCGCCAGCAGCTTGGGCAGGGACTACGAGCAGTACTTC. Translation: CASSLGRDYEQYF.